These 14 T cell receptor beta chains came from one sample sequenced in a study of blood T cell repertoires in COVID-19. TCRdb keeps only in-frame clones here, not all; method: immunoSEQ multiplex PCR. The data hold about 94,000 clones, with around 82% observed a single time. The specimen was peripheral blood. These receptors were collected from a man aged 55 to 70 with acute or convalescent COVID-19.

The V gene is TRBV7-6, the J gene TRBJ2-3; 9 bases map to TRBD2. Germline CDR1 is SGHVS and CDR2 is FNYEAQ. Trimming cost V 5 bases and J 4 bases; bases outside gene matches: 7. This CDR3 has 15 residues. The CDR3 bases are TGTGCCAGCAGCACGCGGGGGGGTACTGCAGATACGCAGTATTTT. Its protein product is CASSTRGGTADTQYF.

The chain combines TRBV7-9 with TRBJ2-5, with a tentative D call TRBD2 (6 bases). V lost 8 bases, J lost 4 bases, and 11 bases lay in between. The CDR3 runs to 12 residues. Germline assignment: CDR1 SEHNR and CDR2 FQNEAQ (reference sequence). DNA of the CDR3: TGTGCCAGCCTGACGGGGGTAGAGACCCAGTACTTC. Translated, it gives CASLTGVETQYF.

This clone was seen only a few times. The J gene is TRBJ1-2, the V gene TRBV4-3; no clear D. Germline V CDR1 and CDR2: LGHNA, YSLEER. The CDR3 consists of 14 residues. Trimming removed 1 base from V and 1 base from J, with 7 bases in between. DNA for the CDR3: TGCGCCAGCAGCCAAGCGGGTTTTAACTATGGCTACACCTTC. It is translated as CASSQAGFNYGYTF.

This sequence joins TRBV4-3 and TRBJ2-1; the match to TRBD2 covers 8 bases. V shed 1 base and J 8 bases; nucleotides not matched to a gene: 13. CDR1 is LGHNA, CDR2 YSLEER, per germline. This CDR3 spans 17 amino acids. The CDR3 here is CASSQAGRGAIDDEQFF. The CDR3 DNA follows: TGCGCCAGCAGCCAAGCGGGGCGGGGGGCCATTGACGATGAGCAGTTCTTC.

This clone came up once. CDR3 sequence: CASSPIAGRGNQPQHF. The DNA for the CDR3 is TGTGCCAGCAGCCCCATAGCGGGCAGGGGCAATCAGCCCCAGCATTTT. The V call is TRBV5-8, the J call TRBJ1-5; D perhaps matches TRBD1 (5 bases). The CDR3 is 16 amino acids. V gave up 4 bases and J gave up 2 bases, with 16 bases separating them. Per germline, CDR1 SGHTS and CDR2 YDEGEE. Full variable domain (missing parts from reference TRBV5-8 and TRBJ1-5): EAGVTQSPTHLIKTRGQQATLRCSPISGHTSVYWYQQALGLGLQFLLWYDEGEERNRGNFPPRFSGRQFPNYSSELNVNALELEDSALYLCASSPIAGRGNQPQHFGDGTRLSIL.

CDR3 protein: CASSFSGQETQYF. The CDR3 region has the DNA TGCGCCAGCAGCTTTAGCGGGCAAGAGACCCAGTACTTC. The chain is built from TRBV5-1 and TRBJ2-5, with TRBD2 matching over 7 bases. CDR1 and CDR2 (germline): SGHRS, YFSETQ. After removal of 2 bases from V and 2 bases from J, the junction contained 0 bases not matched to a gene. The CDR3 spans 13 residues.

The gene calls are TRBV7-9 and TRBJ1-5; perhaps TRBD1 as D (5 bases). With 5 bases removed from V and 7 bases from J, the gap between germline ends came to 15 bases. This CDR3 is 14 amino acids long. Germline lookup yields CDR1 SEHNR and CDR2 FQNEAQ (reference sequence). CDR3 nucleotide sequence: TGTGCCAGCAGCGTAGGGCAGGGCAGCCAGCCCCAGCATTTT. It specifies CASSVGQGSQPQHF.

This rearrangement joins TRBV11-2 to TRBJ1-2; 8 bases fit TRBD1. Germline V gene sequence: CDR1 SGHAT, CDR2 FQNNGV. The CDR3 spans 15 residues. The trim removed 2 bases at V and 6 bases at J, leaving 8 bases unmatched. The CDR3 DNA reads TGTGCCAGCAGCTTACAGGGGGCGCAGTATCATGGCTACACCTTC. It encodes CASSLQGAQYHGYTF.

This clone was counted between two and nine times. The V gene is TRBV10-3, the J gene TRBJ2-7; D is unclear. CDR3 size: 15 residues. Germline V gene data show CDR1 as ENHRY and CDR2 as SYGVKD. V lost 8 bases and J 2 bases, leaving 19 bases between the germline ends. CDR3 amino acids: CAISRLVRNTYEQYF. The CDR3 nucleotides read TGTGCCATCTCTAGATTAGTGCGAAATACCTACGAGCAGTACTTC.

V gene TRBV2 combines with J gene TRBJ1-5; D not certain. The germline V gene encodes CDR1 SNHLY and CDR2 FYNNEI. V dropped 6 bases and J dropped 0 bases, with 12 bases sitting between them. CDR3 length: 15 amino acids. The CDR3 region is CASRPVTYSNQPQHF. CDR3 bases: TGTGCCAGCAGACCAGTAACATATAGCAATCAGCCCCAGCATTTT.

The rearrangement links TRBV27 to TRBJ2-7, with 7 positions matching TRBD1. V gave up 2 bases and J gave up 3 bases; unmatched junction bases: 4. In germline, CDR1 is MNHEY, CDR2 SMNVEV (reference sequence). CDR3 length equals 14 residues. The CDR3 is CASSLGTAGYEQYF. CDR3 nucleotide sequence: TGTGCCAGCAGTTTAGGGACAGCCGGCTACGAGCAGTACTTC.

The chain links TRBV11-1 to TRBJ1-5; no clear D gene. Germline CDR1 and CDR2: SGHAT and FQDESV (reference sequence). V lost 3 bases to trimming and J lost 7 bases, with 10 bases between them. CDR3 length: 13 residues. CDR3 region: CASSLGRGQPQHF. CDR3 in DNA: TGTGCCAGCAGCTTGGGCCGAGGGCAGCCCCAGCATTTT.

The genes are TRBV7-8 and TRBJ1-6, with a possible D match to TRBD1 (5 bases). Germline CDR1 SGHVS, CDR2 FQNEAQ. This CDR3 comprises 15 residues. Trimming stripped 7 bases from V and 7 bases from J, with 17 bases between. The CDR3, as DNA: TGTGCCAGCATGCGGACCGGGGGGAGGAATTCACCCCTCCACTTT. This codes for CASMRTGGRNSPLHF.

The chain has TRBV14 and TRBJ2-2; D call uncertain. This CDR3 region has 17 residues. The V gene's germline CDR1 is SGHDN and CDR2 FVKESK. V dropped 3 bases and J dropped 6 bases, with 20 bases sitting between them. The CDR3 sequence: CASSHALVRGWSGELFF. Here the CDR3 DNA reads TGTGCCAGCAGCCATGCCCTCGTCAGAGGTTGGTCCGGGGAGCTGTTTTTT.